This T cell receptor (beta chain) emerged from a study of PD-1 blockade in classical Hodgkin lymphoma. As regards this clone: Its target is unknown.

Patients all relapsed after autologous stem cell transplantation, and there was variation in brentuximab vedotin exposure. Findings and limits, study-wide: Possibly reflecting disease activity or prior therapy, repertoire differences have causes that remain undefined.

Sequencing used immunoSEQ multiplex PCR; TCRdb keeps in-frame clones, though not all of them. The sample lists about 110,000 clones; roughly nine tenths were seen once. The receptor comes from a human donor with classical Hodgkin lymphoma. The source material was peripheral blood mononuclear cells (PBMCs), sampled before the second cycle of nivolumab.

The CDR3 is CASSLSWTSGRGTGELFF. As DNA, the CDR3 is TGTGCCAGCAGCTTAAGCTGGACTAGCGGGAGGGGGACCGGGGAGCTGTTTTTT. The chain combines TRBV7-2 with TRBJ2-2; 15 bases align to TRBD2. Per germline, CDR1 SGHTA and CDR2 FQGNSA. This CDR3 is built from 18 residues. With V trimmed by 2 bases and J by 5 bases, 6 bases remained unmatched.